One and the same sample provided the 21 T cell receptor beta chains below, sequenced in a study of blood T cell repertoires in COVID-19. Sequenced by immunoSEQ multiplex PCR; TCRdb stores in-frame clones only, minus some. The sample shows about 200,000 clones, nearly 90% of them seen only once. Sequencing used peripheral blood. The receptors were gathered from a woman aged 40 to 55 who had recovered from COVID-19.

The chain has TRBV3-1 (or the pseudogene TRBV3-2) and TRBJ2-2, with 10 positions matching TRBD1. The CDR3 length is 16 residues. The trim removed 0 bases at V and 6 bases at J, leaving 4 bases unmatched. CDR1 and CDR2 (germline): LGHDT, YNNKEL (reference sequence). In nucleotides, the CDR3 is TGTGCCAGCAGCCAAGAATGGACAGGGGGTGCCGGGGAGCTGTTTTTT. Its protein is CASSQEWTGGAGELFF.

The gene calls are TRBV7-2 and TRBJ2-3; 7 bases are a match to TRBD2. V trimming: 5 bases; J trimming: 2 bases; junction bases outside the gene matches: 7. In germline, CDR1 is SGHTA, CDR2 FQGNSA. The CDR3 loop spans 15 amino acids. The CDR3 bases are TGTGCCAGCAGCCCCGGACTAGACCACACAGATACGCAGTATTTT. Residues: CASSPGLDHTDTQYF.

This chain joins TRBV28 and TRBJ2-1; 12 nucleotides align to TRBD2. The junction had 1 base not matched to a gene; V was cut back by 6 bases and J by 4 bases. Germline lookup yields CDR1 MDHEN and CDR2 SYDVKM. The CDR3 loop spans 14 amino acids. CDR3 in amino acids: CASSGLAGYNEQFF. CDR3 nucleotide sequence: TGTGCCAGCAGCGGACTAGCGGGATACAATGAGCAGTTCTTC.

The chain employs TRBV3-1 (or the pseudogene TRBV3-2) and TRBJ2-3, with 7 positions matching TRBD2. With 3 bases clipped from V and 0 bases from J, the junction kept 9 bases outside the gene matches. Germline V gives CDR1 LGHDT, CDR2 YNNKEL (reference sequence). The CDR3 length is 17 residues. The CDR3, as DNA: TGTGCCAGCAGCCAGGGACGAACTAGCGACAGCACAGATACGCAGTATTTT. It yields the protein CASSQGRTSDSTDTQYF.

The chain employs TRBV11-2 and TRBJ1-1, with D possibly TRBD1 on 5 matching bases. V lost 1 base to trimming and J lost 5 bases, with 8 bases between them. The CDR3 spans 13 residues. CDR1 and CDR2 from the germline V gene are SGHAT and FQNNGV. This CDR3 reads CASSLGEGTEAFF. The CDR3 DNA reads TGTGCCAGCAGCTTAGGGGAGGGGACTGAAGCTTTCTTT.

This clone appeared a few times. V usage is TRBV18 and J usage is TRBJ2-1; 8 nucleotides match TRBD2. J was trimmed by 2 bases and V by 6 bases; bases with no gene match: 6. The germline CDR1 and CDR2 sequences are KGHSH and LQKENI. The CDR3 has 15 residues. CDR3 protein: CASSLAGGTYNEQFF. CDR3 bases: TGTGCCAGCTCCCTCGCGGGGGGAACCTACAATGAGCAGTTCTTC.

In nucleotides, the CDR3 is TGTGCCACCAGCAGAGAAAGCTGGCGGGAGAAACAGTTCTTC. Residues: CATSRESWREKQFF. The chain recombines TRBV15 with TRBJ2-1; 7 bases are shared with TRBD2. The ends lost 0 bases at V and 13 bases at J; junction bases unmatched: 9. There are 14 residues in the CDR3. CDR1 is LNHNV, CDR2 YYDKDF, per germline (reference sequence). The whole variable domain, filled in from reference TRBV15 and TRBJ2-1, reads DAMVIQNPRYQVTQFGKPVTLSCSQTLNHNVMYWYQQKSSQAPKLLFHYYDKDFNNEADTPDNFQSRRPNTSFCFLDIRSPGLGDTAMYLCATSRESWREKQFFGPGTRLTVL.

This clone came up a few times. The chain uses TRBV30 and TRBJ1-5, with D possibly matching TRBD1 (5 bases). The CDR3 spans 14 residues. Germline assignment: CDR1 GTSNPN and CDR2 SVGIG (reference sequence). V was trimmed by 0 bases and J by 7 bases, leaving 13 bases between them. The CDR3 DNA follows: TGTGCCTGGAGTGTAGGGCAGGGTGGACAGCCCCAGCATTTT. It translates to CAWSVGQGGQPQHF. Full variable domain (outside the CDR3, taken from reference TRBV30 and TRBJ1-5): SQTIHQWPATLVQPVGSPLSLECTVEGTSNPNLYWYRQAAGRGLQLLFYSVGIGQISSEVPQNLSASRPQDRQFILSSKKLLLSDSGFYLCAWSVGQGGQPQHFGDGTRLSIL.

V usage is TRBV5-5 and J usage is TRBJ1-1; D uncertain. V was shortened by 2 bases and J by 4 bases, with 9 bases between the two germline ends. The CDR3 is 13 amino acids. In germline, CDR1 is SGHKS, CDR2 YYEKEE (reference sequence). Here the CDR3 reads CASSFEARTEAFF. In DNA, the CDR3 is TGTGCCAGCAGCTTCGAAGCACGCACTGAAGCTTTCTTT. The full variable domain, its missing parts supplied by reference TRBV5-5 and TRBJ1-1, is DAGVTQSPTHLIKTRGQQVTLRCSPISGHKSVSWYQQVLGQGPQFIFQYYEKEERGRGNFPDRFSARQFPNYSSELNVNALLLGDSALYLCASSFEARTEAFFGQGTRLTVV.

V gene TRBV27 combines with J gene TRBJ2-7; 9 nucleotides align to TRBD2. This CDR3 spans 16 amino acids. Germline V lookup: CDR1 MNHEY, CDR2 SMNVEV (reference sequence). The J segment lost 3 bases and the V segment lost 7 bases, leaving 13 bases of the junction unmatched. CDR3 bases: TGTGCCAGCACCGCGACTAGCGGAGAGGTCCTCTACGAGCAGTACTTC. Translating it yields CASTATSGEVLYEQYF.

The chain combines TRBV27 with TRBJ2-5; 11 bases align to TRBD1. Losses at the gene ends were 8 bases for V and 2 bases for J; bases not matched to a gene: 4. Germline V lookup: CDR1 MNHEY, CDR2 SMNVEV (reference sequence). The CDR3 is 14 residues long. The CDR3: CASADRGRQETQYF. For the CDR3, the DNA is TGTGCCAGCGCGGACAGGGGGCGTCAAGAGACCCAGTACTTC.

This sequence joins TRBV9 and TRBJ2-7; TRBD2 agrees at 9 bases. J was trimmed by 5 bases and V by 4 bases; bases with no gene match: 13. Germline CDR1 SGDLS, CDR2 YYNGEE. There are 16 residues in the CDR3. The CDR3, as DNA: TGTGCCAGCAGCCCTTCACCGGGACTAGCCTTGGACGAGCAGTACTTC. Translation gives CASSPSPGLALDEQYF.

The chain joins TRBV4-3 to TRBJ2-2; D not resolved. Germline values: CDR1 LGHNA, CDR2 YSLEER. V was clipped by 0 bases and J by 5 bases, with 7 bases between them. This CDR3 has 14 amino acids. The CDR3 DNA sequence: TGCGCCAGCAGCCAAGATTCCGTGACCGGGGAGCTGTTTTTT. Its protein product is CASSQDSVTGELFF.

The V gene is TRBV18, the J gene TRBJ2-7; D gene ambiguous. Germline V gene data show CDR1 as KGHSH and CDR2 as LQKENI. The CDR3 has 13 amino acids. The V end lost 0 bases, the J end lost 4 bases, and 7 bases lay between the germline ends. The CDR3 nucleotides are TGTGCCAGCTCACCACCGAGCCAATACGAGCAGTACTTC. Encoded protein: CASSPPSQYEQYF.

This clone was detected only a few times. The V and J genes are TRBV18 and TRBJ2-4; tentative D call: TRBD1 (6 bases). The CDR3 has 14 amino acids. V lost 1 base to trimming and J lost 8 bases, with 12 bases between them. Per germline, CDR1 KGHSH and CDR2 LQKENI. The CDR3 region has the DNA TGTGCCAGCTCACCACGGGCCAGGGGTGACATTCAGTACTTC. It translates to CASSPRARGDIQYF.

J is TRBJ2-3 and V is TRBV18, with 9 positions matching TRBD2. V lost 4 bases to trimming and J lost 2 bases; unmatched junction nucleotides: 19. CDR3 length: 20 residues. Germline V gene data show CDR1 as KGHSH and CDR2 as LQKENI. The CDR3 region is CASSQFDSDGGRAYTDTQYF. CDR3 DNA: TGTGCCAGCTCACAATTCGATAGTGATGGCGGGAGGGCCTACACAGATACGCAGTATTTT.

This CDR3 reads CSASTTGTVEAFF. In DNA, the CDR3 is TGCAGTGCTAGTACGACCGGGACAGTTGAAGCTTTCTTT. V is TRBV20-1 and J is TRBJ1-1, with 7 bases identical to TRBD1. This CDR3 comprises 13 residues. Trimming removed 3 bases from V and 7 bases from J; junction bases left unmatched: 8. The germline V gene has CDR1 DFQATT and CDR2 SNEGSKA (reference sequence).

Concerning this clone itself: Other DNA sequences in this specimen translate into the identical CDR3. The CDR3 DNA sequence: TGTGCCAGCAGCGTAGAAGGGGGATTCACAGATACGCAGTATTTT. Translation gives CASSVEGGFTDTQYF. V usage is TRBV9 and J usage is TRBJ2-3, with D possibly matching TRBD1 (6 bases). This CDR3 is built from 15 residues. CDR1 is SGDLS, CDR2 YYNGEE, per germline. V was pared by 0 bases and J by 2 bases, with 10 bases between.

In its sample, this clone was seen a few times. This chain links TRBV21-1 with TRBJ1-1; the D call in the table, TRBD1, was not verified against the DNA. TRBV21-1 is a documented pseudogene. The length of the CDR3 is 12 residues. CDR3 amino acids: CATNHRNTEAFF. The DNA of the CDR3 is TGTGCCACCAACCACAGGAACACTGAAGCTTTCTTT.

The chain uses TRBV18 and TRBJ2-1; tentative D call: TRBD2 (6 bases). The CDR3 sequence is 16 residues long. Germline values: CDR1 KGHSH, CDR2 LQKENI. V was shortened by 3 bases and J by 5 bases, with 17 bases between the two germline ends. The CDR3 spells CASSPPRRETNNEQFF. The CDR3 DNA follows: TGTGCCAGCTCACCCCCCCGGAGGGAAACGAACAATGAGCAGTTCTTC.

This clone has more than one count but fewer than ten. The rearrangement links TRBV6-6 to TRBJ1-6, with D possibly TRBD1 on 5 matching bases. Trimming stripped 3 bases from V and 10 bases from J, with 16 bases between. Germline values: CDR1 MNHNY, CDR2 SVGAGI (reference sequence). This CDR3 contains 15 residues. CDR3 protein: CASSYTTGERSPLHF. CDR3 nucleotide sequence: TGTGCCAGCAGTTATACTACAGGAGAACGGTCACCCCTCCACTTT.